The 20 T cell receptor beta chains in this list originate from one sample, sequenced in a study of T cells in Graves' hyperthyroidism and ophthalmopathy. The CDR3 regions of TCR beta were amplified from RNA transcripts. The HTBI primer set served for first-round RT-PCR of the TCR CDR3. One entry per CDR3 protein results from TCRdb running MiXCR on the multiplex PCR reads. Found here are about 350,000 distinct CDR3 sequences, roughly 20% of them singletons; the top ten hold around 15%. The material sequenced was blood. The receptors derive from a woman in her thirties or forties with Graves' ophthalmopathy.

This clonotype occurred many times. This rearrangement joins TRBV5-1 to TRBJ2-7, with 9 bases that match TRBD2. The CDR3 has 14 amino acids. Germline V lookup: CDR1 SGHRS, CDR2 YFSETQ. V trimming: 1 base; J trimming: 5 bases; junction bases outside the gene matches: 4. CDR3 sequence: CASSLSLAGNEQYF. CDR3 coding DNA: TGCGCCAGCAGCTTGAGTCTAGCGGGAAACGAGCAGTACTTC.

This clonotype was counted many times. The chain is built from TRBV5-1 and TRBJ2-6; TRBD1 matches at 10 bases. J lost 2 bases, V lost 4 bases, and 6 bases had no gene match. This CDR3 is built from 17 residues. Germline V gives CDR1 SGHRS, CDR2 YFSETQ. DNA for the CDR3: TGCGCCAGCAGCCACGGGACAGGGGCAACTGGGGCCAACGTCCTGACTTTC. As protein: CASSHGTGATGANVLTF.

This clonotype was picked up many times. V gene TRBV7-8 combines with J gene TRBJ1-2; the match to TRBD1 covers 10 bases. This CDR3 comprises 14 residues. After removal of 2 bases from V and 7 bases from J, the junction contained 4 bases not matched to a gene. Germline V gives CDR1 SGHVS, CDR2 FQNEAQ. Here the CDR3 reads CASSLSGTGVGYTF. The CDR3 region has the DNA TGTGCCAGCAGCTTATCCGGGACAGGGGTTGGCTACACCTTC.

The rearrangement links TRBV10-3 to TRBJ2-5, with TRBD2 identical over 8 bases. This CDR3 contains 13 residues. V dropped 7 bases and J dropped 5; count of bases not matched to a gene: 6. CDR1 and CDR2 (germline): ENHRY, SYGVKD. The CDR3 DNA follows: TGTGCCATCAAGAGCGGGGGAGGGGAGACCCAGTACTTC. This sequence encodes CAIKSGGGETQYF.

This clonotype has ten or more counts. The genes are TRBV6-2 or TRBV6-3 and TRBJ2-2; no clear D. V was trimmed by 2 bases and J by 3 bases, leaving 10 bases between them. CDR1 is MNHEY, CDR2 SVGEGT, per germline. This CDR3 comprises 15 residues. The CDR3 DNA follows: TGTGCCAGCAGTTACCAGTCTCCGCACACCGGGGAGCTGTTTTTT. Translated, it gives CASSYQSPHTGELFF.

This clonotype showed up many times. The chain uses TRBV6-2 or TRBV6-3 and TRBJ2-7; D may match TRBD1 or TRBD2 (6 bases each). This CDR3 comprises 14 residues. From germline, CDR1 is MNHEY and CDR2 SVGEGT. V gave up 2 bases and J gave up 7 bases, with 15 bases separating them. CDR3: CASSYPGASREQYF. In nucleotides, the CDR3 is TGTGCCAGCAGTTACCCGGGGGCTTCGCGGGAGCAGTACTTC.

This clonotype was seen just once. This sequence joins TRBV6-5 and TRBJ1-5; possibly TRBD1 for D (5 bases). The CDR3 has 14 amino acids. Germline V gives CDR1 MNHEY, CDR2 SVGAGI. V shed 2 bases and J shed 4 bases, with 9 bases lying between them. The CDR3: CASSYTGRNQPQHF. CDR3 DNA: TGTGCCAGCAGTTACACAGGCCGAAATCAGCCCCAGCATTTT.

In its sample, this clonotype was seen many times. The V call is TRBV28, the J call TRBJ2-7; 9 bases fit TRBD1. The CDR3 is 14 amino acids. The V gene end was trimmed by 4 bases and the J gene end by 3 bases; junction bases not matched to a gene: 4. CDR1 and CDR2 from the germline V gene are MDHEN and SYDVKM. CDR3 protein: CASSSGTGNYEQYF. CDR3 DNA sequence: TGTGCCAGCAGTTCAGGGACAGGGAACTACGAGCAGTACTTC. The full variable domain, in which reference TRBV28 and TRBJ2-7 provide the parts outside the CDR3, is DVKVTQSSRYLVKRTGEKVFLECVQDMDHENMFWYRQDPGLGLRLIYFSYDVKMKEKGDIPEGYSVSREKKERFSLILESASTNQTSMYLCASSSGTGNYEQYFGPGTRLTVT.

This clonotype was counted ten times or more. This chain links TRBV15 with TRBJ1-2, with D maybe TRBD1 (6 bases). There are 14 residues in the CDR3. Germline V lookup: CDR1 LNHNV, CDR2 YYDKDF (reference sequence). The V and J ends lost 5 bases and 4 bases respectively, with 14 bases between them. The CDR3 region is CATSGGHDFYGYTF. DNA of the CDR3: TGTGCCACCAGCGGGGGGCACGATTTCTATGGCTACACCTTC.

This clonotype was counted at least ten times. The chain uses TRBV4-1 and TRBJ2-7; 7 bases align to TRBD1. Germline V lookup: CDR1 MGHRA, CDR2 YSYEKL. V lost 1 base to trimming and J lost 7 bases; unmatched junction nucleotides: 7. CDR3 length equals 14 residues. CDR3 protein: CASSQVTGAFEQYF. The CDR3 DNA reads as TGCGCCAGCAGCCAAGTTACAGGGGCCTTTGAGCAGTACTTC.

This clonotype was recorded at least ten times. V gene TRBV29-1 combines with J gene TRBJ2-2; D is uncertain. Germline CDR1 reads SQVTM; CDR2 reads ANQGSEA. The length of the CDR3 is 14 residues. V lost 4 bases, J lost 0 bases, and 9 bases lay in between. CDR3 residues: CSVGVETNTGELFF. CDR3 in DNA: TGCAGCGTTGGGGTGGAAACGAACACCGGGGAGCTGTTTTTT.

V and J are TRBV5-4 and TRBJ1-1; TRBD1 might be the D (5 bases). CDR3 length: 14 residues. Germline-derived CDR1 and CDR2 are SGHNT and YYREEE (reference sequence). Trimming left V 3 bases short and J 6 bases short, with 15 bases between. CDR3 amino acids: CASSSAKGLSEAFF. The CDR3 bases are TGTGCCAGCAGCTCAGCAAAGGGACTGTCTGAAGCTTTCTTT.

This clonotype has ten or more counts. The V and J genes are TRBV5-1 and TRBJ2-6; 11 bases map to TRBD2. There are 19 residues in the CDR3. Trimming removed 4 bases from V and 0 bases from J; junction bases left unmatched: 9. The V gene's germline CDR1 is SGHRS and CDR2 YFSETQ. The CDR3 region has the DNA TGCGCCAGCAGCCTCCGACTAGCGGGGAACCTCTCTGGGGCCAACGTCCTGACTTTC. Translation: CASSLRLAGNLSGANVLTF.

This clonotype was counted many times. V is TRBV13 and J is TRBJ2-2; possibly TRBD1 for D (6 bases). The CDR3 contains 18 residues. Germline CDR1 is PRHDT and CDR2 is FYEKMQ (reference sequence). Trimming stripped 3 bases from V and 0 bases from J, with 17 bases between. Here the CDR3 reads CASSFGTPKITNTGELFF. For the CDR3, the DNA is TGTGCCAGCAGCTTTGGGACACCCAAAATTACGAACACCGGGGAGCTGTTTTTT.

This clonotype was recorded many times. The rearrangement uses TRBV6-2 or TRBV6-3 and TRBJ2-6, with D unclear. The CDR3 has 19 residues. V was trimmed by 2 bases and J by 0 bases, leaving 17 bases between them. CDR1 is MNHEY and CDR2 is SVGEGT in the germline V gene. The CDR3 loop is CASSYPSWASSSGANVLTF. DNA for the CDR3: TGTGCCAGCAGTTACCCCAGTTGGGCTTCAAGCTCTGGGGCCAACGTCCTGACTTTC.

This clonotype has at least ten counts. The chain joins TRBV6-2 or TRBV6-3 to TRBJ2-7; no clear D. The CDR3 contains 13 residues. Deletions cut 3 bases from V and 3 bases from J, with 9 bases between. Germline loops: CDR1 MNHEY, CDR2 SVGEGT. The DNA for the CDR3 is TGTGCCAGCAGTTATGCGACGTACTACGAGCAGTACTTC. Amino acid sequence: CASSYATYYEQYF.

This clonotype came up many times. The chain uses TRBV30 and TRBJ2-7; 9 bases are a match to TRBD1. V lost 8 bases, J lost 2 bases, and 13 bases stayed unmatched. The CDR3 spans 15 residues. Per germline, CDR1 GTSNPN and CDR2 SVGIG (reference sequence). The CDR3 protein is CAVSRPGQGPYEQYF. In nucleotides, the CDR3 is TGTGCCGTGTCAAGACCGGGACAGGGACCCTACGAGCAGTACTTC. The full variable domain, with the rest looked up from reference TRBV30 and TRBJ2-7, is SQTIHQWPATLVQPVGSPLSLECTVEGTSNPNLYWYRQAAGRGLQLLFYSVGIGQISSEVPQNLSASRPQDRQFILSSKKLLLSDSGFYLCAVSRPGQGPYEQYFGPGTRLTVT.

This clonotype was seen repeatedly, ten times or more. The J gene is TRBJ1-2, the V gene TRBV7-2; D gene ambiguous. Germline assignment: CDR1 SGHTA and CDR2 FQGNSA. The CDR3 is made up of 13 amino acids. The germline V and J ends were trimmed by 6 bases and 0 bases, with 8 bases remaining between them. The CDR3 coding sequence is TGTGCCAGCAGGGAAAGTTCTAACTATGGCTACACCTTC. It translates to CASRESSNYGYTF. The full variable domain, in which reference TRBV7-2 and TRBJ1-2 provide the parts outside the CDR3, is GAGVSQSPSNKVTEKGKDVELRCDPISGHTALYWYRQSLGQGLEFLIYFQGNSAPDKSGLPSDRFSAERTGGSVSTLTIQRTQQEDSAVYLCASRESSNYGYTFGSGTRLTVV.

This clonotype has just a few counts. The genes are TRBV6-5 and TRBJ2-2; TRBD2 is a possible D gene (6 bases). The CDR3 has 15 residues. Germline CDR1 is MNHEY and CDR2 is SVGAGI. Trimming stripped 1 base from V and 4 bases from J, with 10 bases between. Here the CDR3 DNA reads TGTGCCAGCAGTTACTTCAGACTAGGCACCGGGGAGCTGTTTTTT. Encoded protein: CASSYFRLGTGELFF.

CDR3: CASSYGGGEQYF. The CDR3 DNA sequence: TGTGCCAGCAGTTATGGCGGTGGCGAGCAGTACTTC. The chain has TRBV6-5 and TRBJ2-7; D is unresolved. V was shortened by 3 bases and J by 6 bases, with 9 bases between the two germline ends. There are 12 residues in the CDR3. Germline assignment: CDR1 MNHEY and CDR2 SVGAGI.